What follows are 30 T cell receptor beta chains derived from one specimen sequenced in a study of blood T cells in healthy people across ages. Sample-barcoded 5' priming and a J-beta primer mix drove a second PCR of roughly 6 to 12 cycles. Each CDR3 protein gets one entry after TCRdb re-called the 5' RACE reads with MiXCR. The sample has about 1.6 million distinct CDR3 sequences; about 35% are singletons. Input material: blood. The source is a woman under 40 in good health.

This clonotype was detected ten times or more. The rearrangement uses TRBV20-1 and TRBJ1-6; 7 bases line up with TRBD1. The CDR3 covers 10 residues. V lost 5 bases, J lost 18 bases, and 7 bases stayed unmatched. Looked up from germline, CDR1 is DFQATT and CDR2 is SNEGSKA (reference sequence). Here the CDR3 reads CSALDRNAHF. The CDR3 region has the DNA TGCAGTGCTTTGGACAGGAATGCCCACTTT.

This clonotype was seen repeatedly, ten times or more. The rearrangement links TRBV29-1 to TRBJ2-5; the match to TRBD1 covers 8 bases. V lost 7 bases to trimming and J lost 5 bases; unmatched junction nucleotides: 12. The germline V gene has CDR1 SQVTM and CDR2 ANQGSEA. The CDR3 covers 14 residues. The CDR3: CSGYHGQGKETQYF. CDR3 in DNA: TGCAGCGGCTACCACGGACAGGGAAAGGAGACCCAGTACTTC.

As regards this clonotype: A much larger clone differs by one base, so this may be a read error. This rearrangement joins TRBV6-1 to TRBJ2-5; no clear D. Germline CDR1 reads MNHNS; CDR2 reads SASEGT. Trimming shortened V by 7 bases and J by 11 bases, and 5 bases separated the two germline ends. This CDR3 contains 8 residues. CDR3: CASNGQYF. CDR3 bases: TGTGCCAGCAATGGGCAGTACTTC.

This chain joins TRBV9 and TRBJ2-5, with a tentative D call TRBD1 (6 bases). The CDR3 extends over 16 amino acids. Germline V lookup: CDR1 SGDLS, CDR2 YYNGEE. The ends were cut back, 4 bases at V and 0 bases at J, with 16 bases in the middle. This chain's CDR3 is CASSLRSGHNQETQYF. CDR3 nucleotide sequence: TGTGCCAGCAGCCTTCGTTCGGGACACAACCAAGAGACCCAGTACTTC.

The chain has TRBV5-1 and TRBJ2-5; TRBD1 matches 7 bases. The CDR3 is made up of 12 amino acids. CDR1 and CDR2 from the germline V gene are SGHRS and YFSETQ. V lost 5 bases and J lost 11; bases outside the gene matches: 9. The CDR3 region is CASRGGDREQYF. In DNA, the CDR3 is TGCGCCAGCAGAGGGGGAGACAGGGAGCAGTACTTC.

This chain connects TRBV28 to TRBJ2-1; maybe TRBD2 (6 bases). Germline V CDR1 and CDR2: MDHEN, SYDVKM. With 3 bases removed from V and 6 bases from J, the gap between germline ends came to 18 bases. This CDR3 contains 16 residues. CDR3 amino acids: CASSFYRDSVANEQFF. CDR3 coding DNA: TGTGCCAGCAGTTTTTACCGGGACTCCGTCGCCAATGAGCAGTTCTTC.

V gene TRBV10-1 combines with J gene TRBJ2-1, with TRBD2 matching over 8 bases. The junction had 7 bases not matched to a gene; V was cut back by 9 bases and J by 12 bases. In germline, CDR1 is WNHNN, CDR2 SYGVQD (reference sequence). This CDR3 spans 11 amino acids. CDR3 in amino acids: CARQGLEVQFF. The CDR3 DNA reads TGCGCCAGACAGGGACTAGAGGTGCAGTTCTTC.

This rearrangement joins TRBV5-4 to TRBJ2-3; the match to TRBD2 covers 9 bases. CDR1 SGHNT and CDR2 YYREEE come from the germline V gene (reference sequence). With 9 bases clipped from V and 3 bases from J, the junction kept 14 bases outside the gene matches. This CDR3 region has 16 residues. Here the CDR3 DNA reads TGTGCCAACGGGCCCTGGCGGGGGGGCCGGACAGATACGCAGTATTTT. It is translated as CANGPWRGGRTDTQYF.

The J gene is TRBJ2-7, the V gene TRBV27; a weak D match, TRBD2 (6 bases). Deletions cut 5 bases from V and 3 bases from J, with 23 bases between. The CDR3 contains 17 residues. CDR1 and CDR2 from the germline V gene are MNHEY and SMNVEV (reference sequence). This chain's CDR3 is CASSGTPGRAGSYEQYF. The DNA of the CDR3 is TGTGCCAGCAGTGGAACCCCGGGTCGGGCGGGGAGCTACGAGCAGTACTTC.

The gene calls are TRBV5-1 and TRBJ2-7; D unclear. The CDR3 length is 14 residues. V lost 0 bases and J 3 bases, leaving 10 bases between the germline ends. The germline V gene has CDR1 SGHRS and CDR2 YFSETQ. For the CDR3, the DNA is TGCGCCAGCAGCTTGGCCTATGAAGGCTACGAGCAGTACTTC. This codes for CASSLAYEGYEQYF. Using reference TRBV5-1 and TRBJ2-7 for the parts outside the CDR3, the full variable domain is KAGVTQTPRYLIKTRGQQVTLSCSPISGHRSVSWYQQTPGQGLQFLFEYFSETQRNKGNFPGRFSGRQFSNSRSEMNVSTLELGDSALYLCASSLAYEGYEQYFGPGTRLTVT.

This clonotype was counted a few times. This sequence joins TRBV20-1 and TRBJ2-7; 10 bases map to TRBD2. The V and J ends lost 0 bases and 4 bases, in that order; junction bases with no gene match: 3. The CDR3 has 14 amino acids. Germline V lookup: CDR1 DFQATT, CDR2 SNEGSKA (reference sequence). CDR3 bases: TGCAGTGCTAGAGAGCCTAGCGGGAGTTACGAGCAGTACTTC. This sequence encodes CSAREPSGSYEQYF.

Only a few counts were recorded for this clonotype. V gene TRBV28 combines with J gene TRBJ2-1, with D perhaps matching TRBD1 or TRBD2 (5 bases each). Germline V CDR1 and CDR2: MDHEN, SYDVKM. The CDR3 has 20 residues. Trimming removed 1 base from V and 0 bases from J, with 22 bases in between. CDR3 in DNA: TGTGCCAGCAGTTTATTTGGGGACCTTCTTAAAAAGAGCTCCTACAATGAGCAGTTCTTC. It translates to CASSLFGDLLKKSSYNEQFF.

The CDR3 DNA is TGCAGTGCTAGCGGGAGGGGACGAGGGGATGAGCAGTTCTTC. Its protein product is CSASGRGRGDEQFF. The chain links TRBV20-1 to TRBJ2-1; 8 nucleotides match TRBD2. With V trimmed by 3 bases and J by 8 bases, 9 bases remained unmatched. Germline CDR1 reads DFQATT; CDR2 reads SNEGSKA (reference sequence). This CDR3 comprises 14 residues.

The CDR3 region has the DNA TGTGCCAGCTCCCGGACAGGGGAGGTTGAGCAGTTCTTC. As protein: CASSRTGEVEQFF. The chain uses TRBV11-3 and TRBJ2-1; 9 nucleotides match TRBD1. The CDR3 extends over 13 amino acids. Germline lookup yields CDR1 SGHNT and CDR2 YENEEA. Trimming removed 8 bases from V and 9 bases from J; junction bases left unmatched: 8.

Remarks on this clonotype: At one boundary the junction diverges from the germline segment, which might be a read error. The genes are TRBV7-6 and TRBJ2-7; D perhaps matches TRBD1 (6 bases). The germline gives CDR1 SGHVS, CDR2 FNYEAQ. CDR3 length: 14 residues. This CDR3 reads CANSQNRDSYEQYF. The CDR3 region has the DNA TGTGCCAACAGCCAAAACAGGGACTCCTACGAGCAGTACTTC.

The chain uses TRBV27 and TRBJ1-2; TRBD1 aligns across 7 bases. Germline V gene lookup returns CDR1 MNHEY and CDR2 SMNVEV (reference sequence). The V segment lost 6 bases and the J segment 8 bases; nucleotides outside the gene matches: 12. The CDR3 extends over 14 amino acids. The CDR3 is CASRLKGTAWGYTF. The CDR3, as DNA: TGTGCCAGCAGGTTAAAGGGGACAGCATGGGGCTACACCTTC.

This clonotype was seen a handful of times. The J gene is TRBJ2-1, the V gene TRBV6-6; D gene unclear. The CDR3 length is 11 residues. The ends were cut back, 1 base at V and 9 bases at J, with 4 bases in the middle. Germline CDR1 MNHNY, CDR2 SVGAGI (reference sequence). The CDR3: CASSYYGEQFF. CDR3 in DNA: TGTGCCAGCAGTTACTACGGTGAGCAGTTCTTC.

This sequence joins TRBV11-2 and TRBJ2-7; D might be TRBD1 (5 bases). CDR1 is SGHAT and CDR2 is FQNNGV in the germline V gene. The CDR3 contains 18 residues. V gave up 4 bases and J gave up 2 bases, with 24 bases separating them. The CDR3 loop is CASSSLKRALGVPYEQYF. CDR3 in DNA: TGTGCCAGCAGCTCTTTAAAACGGGCATTAGGGGTCCCCTACGAGCAGTACTTC.

In this sample, this clonotype turned up a few times. CDR3 sequence (DNA): TGTGCCAGCAGTTACCCCGGGGCCTATGGCTACACCTTC. Protein product: CASSYPGAYGYTF. The chain carries TRBV6-5 and TRBJ1-2; D perhaps matches TRBD1 (5 bases). Trimming took 2 bases from V and 4 from J, leaving 8 bases between them. The CDR3 length is 13 residues. The V gene's germline CDR1 is MNHEY and CDR2 SVGAGI.

The chain combines TRBV5-4 with TRBJ2-6; no definite D call. The CDR3 has 16 residues. CDR1 and CDR2 from the germline V gene are SGHNT and YYREEE (reference sequence). V lost 2 bases, J lost 0 bases, and 9 bases lay in between. CDR3 nucleotide sequence: TGTGCCAGCAGCTTTCCACAGATCTCTGGGGCCAACGTCCTGACTTTC. Protein: CASSFPQISGANVLTF.

The rearrangement joins TRBV18 to TRBJ1-1; D not certain. The length of the CDR3 is 12 residues. V dropped 3 bases and J dropped 10 bases, with 12 bases sitting between them. Germline V CDR1 and CDR2: KGHSH, LQKENI. The CDR3 here is CASSPQSEGAFF. CDR3 coding DNA: TGTGCCAGCTCACCTCAGTCCGAGGGAGCTTTCTTT.

The rearrangement uses TRBV12-3 or TRBV12-4 and TRBJ2-1; 12 bases match TRBD2. V shed 5 bases and J 9 bases; nucleotides not matched to a gene: 14. The CDR3 is 17 residues long. The CDR3: CASSNPGASGGGGEQFF. CDR3 bases: TGTGCCAGCAGTAATCCCGGGGCTAGCGGGGGGGGCGGTGAGCAGTTCTTC.

CDR3 amino acids: CASSQPNGKSYEQYF. In nucleotides, the CDR3 is TGCGCCAGCAGCCAACCCAACGGCAAATCCTACGAGCAGTACTTC. The gene calls are TRBV4-1 and TRBJ2-7; no definite D call. The CDR3 is made up of 15 amino acids. Germline assignment: CDR1 MGHRA and CDR2 YSYEKL. Trimming shortened V by 2 bases and J by 1 base, and 12 bases separated the two germline ends.

As DNA, the CDR3 is TGTGCCAGCAGCGTAGAGGGACTAGCCTCCTACAATGAGCAGTTCTTC. Translating it yields CASSVEGLASYNEQFF. The chain links TRBV9 to TRBJ2-1; 9 bases agree with TRBD2. The CDR3 spans 16 residues. V lost 0 bases and J lost 0; bases outside the gene matches: 1. Germline CDR1 SGDLS, CDR2 YYNGEE.

CDR3 protein: CASRAGIRTGELFF. The DNA of the CDR3 is TGCGCCAGCAGGGCGGGAATCCGCACCGGGGAGCTGTTTTTT. The chain is built from TRBV5-1 and TRBJ2-2; D possibly corresponds to TRBD2 (6 bases). Between the trimmed V and J ends, which lost 5 bases and 4 bases, there was a span of 12 bases. This CDR3 has 14 residues. CDR1 and CDR2 (germline): SGHRS, YFSETQ.

The chain joins TRBV21-1 to TRBJ1-1; TRBD1, the D gene given by the table, was not confirmed from the DNA. TRBV21-1 is a listed pseudogene. The CDR3 spans 18 residues. The CDR3 loop is CASSNPPGQPFGNTEAFF. CDR3 sequence (DNA): TGTGCCAGCAGCAATCCGCCGGGACAGCCTTTCGGGAACACTGAAGCTTTCTTT.

This chain links TRBV11-2 with TRBJ2-4, with D tentatively TRBD1 (6 bases). The end of the DNA is better explained by TRBJ2-7, so the J call may be wrong. In germline, CDR1 is SGHAT, CDR2 FQNNGV. This CDR3 spans 14 amino acids. This chain's CDR3 is CASSLWPGADEQYF. CDR3 sequence (DNA): TGTGCCAGCAGCTTATGGCCAGGGGCTGACGAGCAGTACTTC.

This clonotype was recorded a few times. This chain links TRBV11-1 with TRBJ2-7; D gene unclear. The CDR3 is 16 residues long. V lost 4 bases and J lost 3, with 19 bases in between. CDR1 SGHAT and CDR2 FQDESV come from the germline V gene (reference sequence). CDR3 region: CASSSLGWQKDYEQYF. The DNA for the CDR3 is TGTGCCAGCAGCTCCCTGGGCTGGCAGAAAGACTACGAGCAGTACTTC.

This clonotype occurred many times. The chain employs TRBV5-6 and TRBJ2-3; 7 bases agree with TRBD1. V shed 5 bases, J shed 1 base, and the junction held 4 bases outside the gene matches. CDR3 length: 14 amino acids. Looked up from germline, CDR1 is SGHDT and CDR2 is YYEEEE. The CDR3 coding sequence is TGTGCCAGCAGAAACCAGGGGGGCACAGATACGCAGTATTTT. Its protein is CASRNQGGTDTQYF. Supplemented by reference TRBV5-6 and TRBJ2-3, the full variable domain reads DAGVTQSPTHLIKTRGQQVTLRCSPKSGHDTVSWYQQALGQGPQFIFQYYEEEERQRGNFPDRFSGHQFPNYSSELNVNALLLGDSALYLCASRNQGGTDTQYFGPGTRLTVL.

This chain connects TRBV6-2 or TRBV6-3 to TRBJ1-1; 8 nucleotides line up with TRBD1. Trimming cost V 2 bases and J 5 bases; bases outside gene matches: 10. This CDR3 spans 16 amino acids. Germline V lookup: CDR1 MNHEY, CDR2 SVGEGT. The CDR3 DNA reads as TGTGCCAGCAGTTACGCCCGACAGGGGAGGAATACTGAAGCTTTCTTT. Its translation: CASSYARQGRNTEAFF.